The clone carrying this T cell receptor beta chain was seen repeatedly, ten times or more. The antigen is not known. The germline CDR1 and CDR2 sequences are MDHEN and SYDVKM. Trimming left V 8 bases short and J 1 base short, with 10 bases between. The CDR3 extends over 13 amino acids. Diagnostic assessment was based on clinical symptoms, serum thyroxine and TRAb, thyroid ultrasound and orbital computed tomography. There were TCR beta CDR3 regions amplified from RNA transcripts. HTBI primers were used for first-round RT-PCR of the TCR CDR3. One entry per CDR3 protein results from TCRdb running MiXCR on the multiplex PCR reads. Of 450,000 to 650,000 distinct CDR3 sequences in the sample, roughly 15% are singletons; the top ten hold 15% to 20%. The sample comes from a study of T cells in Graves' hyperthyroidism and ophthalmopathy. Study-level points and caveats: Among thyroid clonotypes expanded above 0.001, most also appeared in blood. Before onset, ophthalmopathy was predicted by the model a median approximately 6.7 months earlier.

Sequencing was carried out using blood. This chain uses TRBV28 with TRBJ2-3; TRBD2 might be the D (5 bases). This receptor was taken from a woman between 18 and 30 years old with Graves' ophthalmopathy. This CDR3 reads CASANGGTDTQYF. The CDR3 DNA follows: TGTGCCAGCGCCAACGGGGGCACAGATACGCAGTATTTT.